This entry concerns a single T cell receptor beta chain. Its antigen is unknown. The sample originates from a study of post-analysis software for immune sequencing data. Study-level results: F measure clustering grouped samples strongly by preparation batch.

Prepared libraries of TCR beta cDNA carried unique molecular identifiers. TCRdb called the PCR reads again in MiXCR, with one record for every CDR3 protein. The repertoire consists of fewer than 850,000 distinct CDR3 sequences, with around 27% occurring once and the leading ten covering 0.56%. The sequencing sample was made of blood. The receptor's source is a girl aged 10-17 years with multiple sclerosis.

The CDR3 coding sequence is TGTGCCGGCCTAAGGCAACAGGCGGACCTAGCTAACTATGGCTACACCTTC. It yields the protein CAGLRQQADLANYGYTF. This chain uses TRBV2 with TRBJ1-2; D might be TRBD1 (5 bases). This CDR3 has 17 residues. CDR1 and CDR2 from the germline V gene are SNHLY and FYNNEI. The V gene lost 11 bases and the J gene lost 0 bases, with 25 bases spanning the gap.